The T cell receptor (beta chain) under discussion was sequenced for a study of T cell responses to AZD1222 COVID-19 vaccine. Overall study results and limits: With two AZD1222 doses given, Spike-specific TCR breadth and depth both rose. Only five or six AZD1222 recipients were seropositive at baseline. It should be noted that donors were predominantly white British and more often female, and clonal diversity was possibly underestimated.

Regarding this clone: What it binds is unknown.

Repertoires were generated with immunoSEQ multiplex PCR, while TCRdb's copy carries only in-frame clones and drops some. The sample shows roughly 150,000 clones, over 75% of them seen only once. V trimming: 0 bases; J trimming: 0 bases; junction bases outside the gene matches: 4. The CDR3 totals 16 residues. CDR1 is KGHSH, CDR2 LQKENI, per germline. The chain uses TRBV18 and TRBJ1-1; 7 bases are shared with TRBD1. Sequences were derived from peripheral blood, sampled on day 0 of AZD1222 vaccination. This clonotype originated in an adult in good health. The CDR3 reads CASSPPRGGMNTEAFF. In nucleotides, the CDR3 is TGTGCCAGCTCACCACCGCGAGGGGGCATGAACACTGAAGCTTTCTTT.